The 15 T cell receptor beta chains given below trace back to one sample, sequenced in a study of cytomegalovirus exposure and HLA in healthy donors. The study ran its PCR with 60 Vbeta and 13 Jbeta primers. Only in-frame clones appear in the TCRdb table, and some are missing; sequencing was by immunoSEQ multiplex PCR. Counted here are 150,000 or so clones, more than 60% occurring once; the ten biggest clones make up about 10%. Sequencing was performed on PBMCs. These receptors were collected from a young man in good health and CMV-seropositive.

This clone is a singleton in its sample. The chain joins TRBV7-2 to TRBJ2-7; D not certain. Germline-derived CDR1 and CDR2 are SGHTA and FQGNSA. The V gene lost 4 bases and the J gene lost 1 base, with 8 bases spanning the gap. The CDR3 runs 13 residues. The CDR3 here is CASSSAQSYEQYF. DNA for the CDR3: TGTGCCAGCAGCTCAGCGCAGTCCTACGAGCAGTACTTC.

The V call is TRBV7-9, the J call TRBJ2-3; D is uncertain. CDR3 size: 15 residues. Deletions cut 1 base from V and 2 bases from J, with 10 bases between. CDR1 and CDR2 from the germline V gene are SEHNR and FQNEAQ (reference sequence). The DNA for the CDR3 is TGTGCCAGCAGCTTAGTTCCCCGAGACACAGATACGCAGTATTTT. It encodes CASSLVPRDTDTQYF.

The V call is TRBV6-6, the J call TRBJ2-5; D is perhaps TRBD1 (6 bases). The J call is uncertain, as TRBJ2-7 better fits the DNA end. This CDR3 region has 15 residues. Germline V CDR1 and CDR2: MNHNY, SVGAGI (reference sequence). The CDR3: CASSYLRSGDYEQYF. Here the CDR3 DNA reads TGTGCCAGCAGTTACCTCCGCTCAGGGGACTACGAGCAGTACTTC.

This sequence joins TRBV7-8 and TRBJ2-5, with D unclear. The CDR3 runs 14 residues. Germline V gene lookup returns CDR1 SGHVS and CDR2 FQNEAQ. With 5 bases removed from V and 4 bases from J, the gap between germline ends came to 14 bases. As DNA, the CDR3 is TGTGCCAGCAGCAGGCAGGTGGCACCAGAGACCCAGTACTTC. Its translation: CASSRQVAPETQYF.

The chain has TRBV7-2 and TRBJ2-3; 7 bases line up with TRBD2. Germline V CDR1 and CDR2: SGHTA, FQGNSA. Trimming removed 0 bases from V and 4 bases from J; junction bases left unmatched: 4. The CDR3 has 15 amino acids. CDR3 DNA sequence: TGTGCCAGCAGCTTAGCTAGCGGGCGGGCAGATACGCAGTATTTT. This gives the protein CASSLASGRADTQYF.

The V call is TRBV5-6, the J call TRBJ2-1; D not resolved. The V end was cut by 7 bases, the J end by 6 bases, with 8 bases between. Germline assignment: CDR1 SGHDT and CDR2 YYEEEE. This CDR3 contains 11 residues. In nucleotides, the CDR3 is TGTGCCAGCCGCACAGCCAATGAGCAGTTCTTC. Its protein product is CASRTANEQFF.

This clone was picked up a small number of times. The chain recombines TRBV6-5 with TRBJ2-2, with D perhaps TRBD2 (5 bases). This CDR3 region has 14 residues. The ends were cut back, 0 bases at V and 6 bases at J, with 8 bases in the middle. Germline V gene lookup returns CDR1 MNHEY and CDR2 SVGAGI. Written as DNA, the CDR3 is TGTGCCAGCAGTTACTCCCGGGATTCCGGGGAGCTGTTTTTT. This codes for CASSYSRDSGELFF.

This clone was seen only a few times. The rearrangement uses TRBV19 and TRBJ2-7; 7 nucleotides agree with TRBD1. The CDR3 is made up of 13 amino acids. V was clipped by 6 bases and J by 5 bases; unmatched bases: 7. The germline CDR1 and CDR2 sequences are LNHDA and SQIVND (reference sequence). CDR3 nucleotides: TGTGCCAGTAGGCCCGGACAGGTCCACGAGCAGTACTTC. Translated, it gives CASRPGQVHEQYF.

This clone was seen only a few times. This chain connects TRBV4-1 to TRBJ1-2, with D unresolved. The CDR3 is made up of 15 amino acids. Germline CDR1 MGHRA, CDR2 YSYEKL. Trimming took 4 bases from V and 0 from J, leaving 12 bases between them. As DNA, the CDR3 is TGCGCCAGCAGCCCCGGTGTTGTGGCTAACTATGGCTACACCTTC. As protein: CASSPGVVANYGYTF.

The V call is TRBV10-2, the J call TRBJ2-2; tentatively, D is TRBD2 (5 bases). CDR1 is WSHSY and CDR2 is SAAADI in the germline V gene. The length of the CDR3 is 14 residues. V was clipped by 6 bases and J by 6 bases, with 14 bases between them. As DNA, the CDR3 is TGCGCCAGCAGACGCGGACTGTCTTCCGGGGAGCTGTTTTTT. Its protein is CASRRGLSSGELFF.

In its sample, this clone ranks as medium-sized (0.01 to 0.1%). The chain is built from TRBV5-1 and TRBJ1-1; D remains unclear. Germline values: CDR1 SGHRS, CDR2 YFSETQ. This CDR3 contains 13 residues. V lost 2 bases, J lost 1 base, and 6 bases lay in between. CDR3 protein: CASSFHGNTEAFF. CDR3 coding DNA: TGCGCCAGCAGCTTTCACGGGAACACTGAAGCTTTCTTT.

The CDR3 region is CASSRRQGAHEQYF. The CDR3 DNA reads as TGTGCCAGCAGCCGTCGACAGGGGGCCCACGAGCAGTACTTC. V gene TRBV6-6 combines with J gene TRBJ2-7; TRBD1 agrees at 10 bases. Germline CDR1 MNHNY, CDR2 SVGAGI (reference sequence). The trim removed 6 bases at V and 5 bases at J, leaving 7 bases unmatched. The CDR3 is 14 amino acids.

This clone appeared once. The chain carries TRBV11-3 and TRBJ2-1; D may be TRBD2 (6 bases). V was cut by 1 base and J by 9 bases, with 10 bases left in between. CDR3 size: 13 residues. Germline lookup yields CDR1 SGHNT and CDR2 YENEEA. CDR3 residues: CASSLGGDGEQFF. The CDR3 nucleotides are TGTGCCAGCAGCTTAGGCGGGGACGGTGAGCAGTTCTTC.

This clone was observed a few times. The chain has TRBV28 and TRBJ2-7; 7 nucleotides align to TRBD2. Per germline, CDR1 MDHEN and CDR2 SYDVKM. V shed 0 bases and J 3 bases; nucleotides not matched to a gene: 8. The CDR3 sequence is 16 residues long. The chain's CDR3 is CASSLWGGAGNYEQYF. CDR3 DNA: TGTGCCAGCAGTTTATGGGGAGGGGCCGGTAACTACGAGCAGTACTTC.

This chain uses TRBV7-2 with TRBJ2-7, with D possibly being TRBD1 (6 bases). The CDR3 has 16 residues. Germline V CDR1 and CDR2: SGHTA, FQGNSA. V was clipped by 4 bases and J by 0 bases, with 16 bases between them. In nucleotides, the CDR3 is TGTGCCAGCAGCTCAAACAGGGCCCTAAGCTCCTACGAGCAGTACTTC. Protein: CASSSNRALSSYEQYF. Combining the CDR3 with reference TRBV7-2 and TRBJ2-7 gives the whole variable domain GAGVSQSPSNKVTEKGKDVELRCDPISGHTALYWYRQSLGQGLEFLIYFQGNSAPDKSGLPSDRFSAERTGGSVSTLTIQRTQQEDSAVYLCASSSNRALSSYEQYFGPGTRLTVT.